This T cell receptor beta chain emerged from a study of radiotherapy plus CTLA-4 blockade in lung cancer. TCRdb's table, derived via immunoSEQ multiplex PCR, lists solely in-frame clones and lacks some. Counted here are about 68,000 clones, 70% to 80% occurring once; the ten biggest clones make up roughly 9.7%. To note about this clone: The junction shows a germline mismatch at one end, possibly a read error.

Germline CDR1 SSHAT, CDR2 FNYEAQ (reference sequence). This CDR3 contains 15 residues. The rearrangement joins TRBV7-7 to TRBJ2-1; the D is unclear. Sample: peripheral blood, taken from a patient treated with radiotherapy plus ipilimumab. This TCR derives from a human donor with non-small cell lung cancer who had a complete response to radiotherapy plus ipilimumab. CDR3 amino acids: CASSPLRKGNNEQFF. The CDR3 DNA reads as TGTGCTAGCAGCCCCCTTCGAAAGGGCAACAATGAGCAGTTCTTC.